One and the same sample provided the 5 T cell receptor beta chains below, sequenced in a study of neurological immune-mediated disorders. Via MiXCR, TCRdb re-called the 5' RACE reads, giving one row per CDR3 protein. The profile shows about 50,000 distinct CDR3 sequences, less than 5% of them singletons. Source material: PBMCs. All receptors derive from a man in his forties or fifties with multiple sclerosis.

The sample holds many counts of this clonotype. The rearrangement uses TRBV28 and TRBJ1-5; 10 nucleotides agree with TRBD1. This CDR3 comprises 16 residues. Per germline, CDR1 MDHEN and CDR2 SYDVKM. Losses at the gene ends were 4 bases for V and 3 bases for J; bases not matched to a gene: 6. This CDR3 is CASSYGTGANNQPQHF. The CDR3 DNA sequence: TGTGCCAGCAGTTACGGGACAGGGGCTAACAATCAGCCCCAGCATTTT.

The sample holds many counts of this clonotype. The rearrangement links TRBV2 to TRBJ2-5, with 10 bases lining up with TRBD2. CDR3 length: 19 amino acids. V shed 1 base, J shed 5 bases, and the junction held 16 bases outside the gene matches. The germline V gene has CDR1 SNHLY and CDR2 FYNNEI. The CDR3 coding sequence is TGTGCCAGCAGTGAAGGGCCCCGGACTAGCGGTCGGTTTGTGGAGACCCAGTACTTC. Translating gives CASSEGPRTSGRFVETQYF.

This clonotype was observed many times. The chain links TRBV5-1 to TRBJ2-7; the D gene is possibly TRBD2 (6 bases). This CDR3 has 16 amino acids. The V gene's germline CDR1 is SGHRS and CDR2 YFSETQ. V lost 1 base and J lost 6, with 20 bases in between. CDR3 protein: CASSLSSTLEGGEQYF. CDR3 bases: TGCGCCAGCAGCTTGTCTTCTACCCTGGAGGGCGGCGAGCAGTACTTC.

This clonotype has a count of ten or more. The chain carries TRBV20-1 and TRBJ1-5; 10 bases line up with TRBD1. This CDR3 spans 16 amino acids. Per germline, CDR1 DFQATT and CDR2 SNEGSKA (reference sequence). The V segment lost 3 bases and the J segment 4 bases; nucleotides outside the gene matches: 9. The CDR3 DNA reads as TGCAGTGCTAGCTGGACAGGGGGATCCCGTAATCAGCCCCAGCATTTT. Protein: CSASWTGGSRNQPQHF.

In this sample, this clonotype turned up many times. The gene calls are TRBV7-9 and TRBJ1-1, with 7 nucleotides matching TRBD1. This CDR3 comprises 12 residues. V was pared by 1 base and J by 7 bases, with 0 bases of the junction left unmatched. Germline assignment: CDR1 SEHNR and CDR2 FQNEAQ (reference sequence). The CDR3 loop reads CASSLGQGEAFF. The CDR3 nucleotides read TGTGCCAGCAGCTTAGGACAGGGTGAAGCTTTCTTT.